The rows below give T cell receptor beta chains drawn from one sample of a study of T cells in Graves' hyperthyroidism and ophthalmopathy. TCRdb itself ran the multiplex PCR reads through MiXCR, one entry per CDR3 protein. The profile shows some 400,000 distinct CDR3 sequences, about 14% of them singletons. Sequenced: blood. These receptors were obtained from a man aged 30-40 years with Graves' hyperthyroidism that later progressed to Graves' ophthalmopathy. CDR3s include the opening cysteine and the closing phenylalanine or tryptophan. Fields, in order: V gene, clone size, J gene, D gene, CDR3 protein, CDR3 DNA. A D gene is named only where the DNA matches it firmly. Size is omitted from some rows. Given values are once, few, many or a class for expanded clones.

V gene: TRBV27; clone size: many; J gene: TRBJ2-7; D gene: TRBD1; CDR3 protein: CASSLYRGQSHYEQYF; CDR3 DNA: TGTGCCAGCAGTTTATACCGGGGACAGAGCCACTACGAGCAGTACTTC
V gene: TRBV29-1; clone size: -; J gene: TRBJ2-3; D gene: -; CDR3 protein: CSATEGSTDTQYF; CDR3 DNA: TGCAGCGCCACCGAGGGCTCCACAGATACGCAGTATTTT
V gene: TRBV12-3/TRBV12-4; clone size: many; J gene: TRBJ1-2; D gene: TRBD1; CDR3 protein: CASSEAGTGVGYTF; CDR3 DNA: TGTGCCAGCAGTGAAGCCGGGACAGGGGTTGGCTACACCTTC
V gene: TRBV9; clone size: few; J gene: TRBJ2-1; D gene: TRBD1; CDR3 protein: CASSLTGDRGNEQFF; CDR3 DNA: TGTGCCAGCAGCCTTACAGGAGACAGGGGCAATGAGCAGTTCTTC
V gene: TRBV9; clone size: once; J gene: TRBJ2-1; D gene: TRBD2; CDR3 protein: CASSARVAGGDEQFF; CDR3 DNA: TGTGCCAGCAGCGCCCGGGTAGCGGGGGGGGATGAGCAGTTCTTC
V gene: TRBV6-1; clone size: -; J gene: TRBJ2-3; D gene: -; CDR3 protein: CASILSGKDTQYF; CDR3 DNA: TGTGCCAGCATCTTGTCGGGCAAAGATACGCAGTATTTT
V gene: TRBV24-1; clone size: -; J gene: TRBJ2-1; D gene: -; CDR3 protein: CATSQYNEQFF; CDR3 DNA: TGTGCCACCAGCCAATACAATGAGCAGTTCTTC
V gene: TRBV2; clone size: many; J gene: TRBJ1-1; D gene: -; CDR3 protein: CASSELADTEAFF; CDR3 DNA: TGTGCCAGCAGTGAATTGGCAGACACTGAAGCTTTCTTT
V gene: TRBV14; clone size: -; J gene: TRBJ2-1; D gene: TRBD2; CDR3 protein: CASSPRLAGGEQFF; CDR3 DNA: TGTGCCAGCAGCCCCCGACTAGCGGGCGGGGAGCAGTTCTTC
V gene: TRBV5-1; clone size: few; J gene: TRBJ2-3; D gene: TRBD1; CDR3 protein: CASYHQGAGDTQYF; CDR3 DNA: TGCGCCAGCTACCACCAGGGGGCTGGCGATACGCAGTATTTT
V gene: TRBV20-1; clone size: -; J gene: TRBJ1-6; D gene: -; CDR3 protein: CSAGDLSAPHF; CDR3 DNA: TGCAGTGCCGGGGACCTCTCGGCCCCCCACTTT
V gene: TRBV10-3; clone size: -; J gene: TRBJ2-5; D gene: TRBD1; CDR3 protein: CAISGNRGSFQETQYF; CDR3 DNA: TGTGCCATCAGTGGGAACAGGGGGTCTTTCCAAGAGACCCAGTACTTC
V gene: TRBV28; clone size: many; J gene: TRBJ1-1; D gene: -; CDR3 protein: CASSLARGGNTEAFF; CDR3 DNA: TGTGCCAGCAGTCTAGCTCGGGGGGGGAACACTGAAGCTTTCTTT
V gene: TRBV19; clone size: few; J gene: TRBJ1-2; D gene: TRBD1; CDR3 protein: CASSIRTGSNGYTF; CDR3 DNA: TGTGCCAGTAGTATTCGGACAGGGTCGAATGGCTACACCTTC
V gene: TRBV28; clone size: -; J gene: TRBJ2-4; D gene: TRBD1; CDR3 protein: CASYTQGAAKNIQYF; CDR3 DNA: TGTGCCAGCTACACCCAGGGGGCGGCCAAAAACATTCAGTACTTC
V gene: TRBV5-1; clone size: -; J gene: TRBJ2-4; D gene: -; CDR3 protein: CASSLAIPGQRQNIAKNIQYF; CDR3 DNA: TGCGCCAGCAGCCTAGCAATCCCCGGCCAACGGCAAAATATAGCCAAAAACATTCAGTACTTC
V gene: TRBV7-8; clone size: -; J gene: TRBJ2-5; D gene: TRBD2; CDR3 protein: CASSQGTSGLPERETQYF; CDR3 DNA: TGTGCCAGCAGCCAGGGGACTAGCGGGCTCCCGGAGCGGGAGACCCAGTACTTC
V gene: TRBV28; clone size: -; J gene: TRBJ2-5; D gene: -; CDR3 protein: CASSFAGGRETQYF; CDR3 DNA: TGTGCCAGCAGTTTCGCAGGAGGACGGGAGACCCAGTACTTC
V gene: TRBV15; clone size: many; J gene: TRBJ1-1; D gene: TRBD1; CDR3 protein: CATGDRGFGAFF; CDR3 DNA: TGTGCCACAGGGGACAGGGGCTTTGGGGCTTTCTTT
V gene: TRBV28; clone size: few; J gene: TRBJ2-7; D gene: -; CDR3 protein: CASRTTSLTPLEQYF; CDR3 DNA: TGTGCCAGCAGAACAACCTCACTGACCCCTCTCGAGCAGTACTTC
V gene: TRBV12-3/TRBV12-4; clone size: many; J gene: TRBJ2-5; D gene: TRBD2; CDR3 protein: CASSTGLAGRTQYF; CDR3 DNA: TGTGCCAGCAGTACGGGACTAGCGGGGAGGACCCAGTACTTC
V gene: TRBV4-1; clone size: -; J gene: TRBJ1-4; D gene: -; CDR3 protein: CASSPSAEGAKKLFF; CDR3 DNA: TGCGCCAGCAGCCCCTCTGCCGAGGGCGCTAAAAAACTGTTTTTT
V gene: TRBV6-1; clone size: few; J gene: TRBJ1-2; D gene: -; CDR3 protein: CASFFGGERNYGYTF; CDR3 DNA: TGTGCCAGCTTTTTTGGCGGAGAACGTAACTATGGCTACACCTTC
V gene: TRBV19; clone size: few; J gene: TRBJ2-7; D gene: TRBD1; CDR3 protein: CASSRTGGGEQYF; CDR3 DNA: TGTGCCAGTAGTAGAACAGGGGGCGGCGAGCAGTACTTC
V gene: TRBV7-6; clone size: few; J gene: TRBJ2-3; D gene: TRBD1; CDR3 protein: CASSLSGTGDTQYF; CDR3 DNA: TGTGCCAGCAGCTTATCCGGGACAGGGGATACGCAGTATTTT
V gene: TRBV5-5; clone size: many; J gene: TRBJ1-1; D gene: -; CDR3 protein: CASSLGLHPNTEAFF; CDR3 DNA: TGTGCCAGCAGCTTGGGGCTCCACCCGAACACTGAAGCTTTCTTT
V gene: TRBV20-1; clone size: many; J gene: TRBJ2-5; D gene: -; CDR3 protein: CSAPRTERQETQYF; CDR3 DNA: TGCAGTGCCCCCAGGACAGAGAGACAAGAGACCCAGTACTTC
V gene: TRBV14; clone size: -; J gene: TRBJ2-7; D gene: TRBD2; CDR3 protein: CASSQGLGLAGGSFYEQYF; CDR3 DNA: TGTGCCAGCAGCCAAGGACTGGGGCTAGCGGGGGGGAGTTTCTACGAGCAGTACTTC
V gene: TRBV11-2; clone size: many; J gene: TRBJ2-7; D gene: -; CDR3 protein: CASSLGLGAYEQYF; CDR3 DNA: TGTGCCAGCAGCTTAGGTCTGGGGGCCTACGAGCAGTACTTC
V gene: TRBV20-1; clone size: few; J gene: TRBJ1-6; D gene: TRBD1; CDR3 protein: CSARTGTDNTPLHF; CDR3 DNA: TGCAGTGCTAGAACCGGGACAGATAATACACCCCTCCACTTT
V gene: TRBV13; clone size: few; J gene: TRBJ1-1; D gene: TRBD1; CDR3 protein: CASRAGGLEAFF; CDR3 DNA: TGTGCCAGCAGAGCAGGGGGCCTTGAAGCTTTCTTT
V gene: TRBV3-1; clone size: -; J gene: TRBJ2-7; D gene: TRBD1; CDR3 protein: CASSQELRAAGQGFIRDEQYF; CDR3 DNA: TGTGCCAGCAGCCAAGAGTTGAGGGCGGCGGGACAGGGTTTCATCCGGGACGAGCAGTACTTC
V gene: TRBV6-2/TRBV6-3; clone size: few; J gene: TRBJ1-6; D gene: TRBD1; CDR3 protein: CASSRTGLRRDSPLHF; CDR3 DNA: TGTGCCAGCAGCAGGACAGGCCTACGACGGGATTCACCCCTCCACTTT
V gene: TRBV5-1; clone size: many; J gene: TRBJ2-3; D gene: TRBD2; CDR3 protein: CASSSSGGLADTQYF; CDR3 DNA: TGCGCCAGCAGCTCTAGCGGGGGGTTGGCAGATACGCAGTATTTT
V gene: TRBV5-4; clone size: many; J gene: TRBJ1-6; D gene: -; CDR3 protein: CASSLEGGLSPLHF; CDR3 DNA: TGTGCCAGCAGCTTGGAGGGGGGCCTTTCACCCCTCCACTTT
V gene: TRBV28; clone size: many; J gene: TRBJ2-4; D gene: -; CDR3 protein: CASSGGSSLAKNIQYF; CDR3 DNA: TGTGCCAGCAGTGGGGGATCCTCCTTAGCCAAAAACATTCAGTACTTC
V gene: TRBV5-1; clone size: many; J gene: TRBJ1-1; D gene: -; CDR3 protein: CASSLARAAEAFF; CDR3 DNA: TGCGCCAGCAGCTTGGCCAGGGCGGCTGAAGCTTTCTTT
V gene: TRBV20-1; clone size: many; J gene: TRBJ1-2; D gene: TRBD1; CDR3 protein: CSARTGGDYGYTF; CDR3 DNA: TGCAGTGCCCGGACAGGGGGTGACTATGGCTACACCTTC
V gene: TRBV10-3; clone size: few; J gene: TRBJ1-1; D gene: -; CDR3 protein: CAVKQGVNTEAFF; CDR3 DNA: TGTGCCGTAAAACAGGGAGTGAACACTGAAGCTTTCTTT
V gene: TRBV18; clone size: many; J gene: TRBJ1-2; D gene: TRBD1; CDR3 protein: CASSAFNRGEDYGYTF; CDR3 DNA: TGTGCCAGCTCAGCCTTTAACAGGGGAGAGGACTATGGCTACACCTTC
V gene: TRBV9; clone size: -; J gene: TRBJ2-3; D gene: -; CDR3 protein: CASTRRGGQSHTDTQYF; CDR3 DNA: TGTGCCAGCACTCGTAGGGGGGGCCAGAGCCACACAGATACGCAGTATTTT
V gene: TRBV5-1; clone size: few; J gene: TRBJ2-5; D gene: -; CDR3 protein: CASSLAGTEETQYF; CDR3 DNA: TGCGCCAGCAGCTTGGCCGGGACCGAAGAGACCCAGTACTTC
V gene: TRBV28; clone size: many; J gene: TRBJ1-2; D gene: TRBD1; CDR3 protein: CATGTGHYGYTF; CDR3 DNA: TGTGCCACTGGGACAGGTCACTATGGCTACACCTTC
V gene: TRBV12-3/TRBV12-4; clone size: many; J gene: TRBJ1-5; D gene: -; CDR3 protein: CASTGSNQPQHF; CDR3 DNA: TGTGCCAGCACCGGTAGCAATCAGCCCCAGCATTTT
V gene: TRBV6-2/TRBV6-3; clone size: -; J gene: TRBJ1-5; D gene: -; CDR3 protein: CASSLQGGRDQPQHF; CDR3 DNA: TGTGCCAGCAGTCTACAGGGAGGAAGGGATCAGCCCCAGCATTTT
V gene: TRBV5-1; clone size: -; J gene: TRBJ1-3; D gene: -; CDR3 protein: CASSAGQPFSGNTIYF; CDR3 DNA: TGCGCCAGCAGCGCCGGACAGCCTTTCTCTGGAAACACCATATATTTT
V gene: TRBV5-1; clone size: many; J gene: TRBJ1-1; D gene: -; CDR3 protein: CASSPGQTNTEAFF; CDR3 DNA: TGCGCCAGCAGCCCAGGACAGACGAACACTGAAGCTTTCTTT
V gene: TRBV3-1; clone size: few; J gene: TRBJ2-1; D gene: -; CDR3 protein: CASSQGLEGEQFF; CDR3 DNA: TGTGCCAGCAGCCAGGGACTTGAGGGTGAGCAGTTCTTC
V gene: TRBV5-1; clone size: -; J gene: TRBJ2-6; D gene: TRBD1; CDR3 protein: CASSPGTAPSGANVLTF; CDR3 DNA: TGCGCCAGCAGCCCCGGGACAGCACCCTCTGGGGCCAACGTCCTGACTTTC
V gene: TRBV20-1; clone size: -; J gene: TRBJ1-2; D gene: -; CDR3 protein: CSARTRFILMRSNYAYGYTF; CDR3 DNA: TGCAGTGCTAGGACTAGATTTATTTTAATGAGGAGTAACTATGCCTATGGCTACACCTTC